This T cell receptor (beta chain) was captured by sequencing in a study of cytotoxic CD8 clonotypes in ibrutinib-treated CLL. This clone was recorded only once. The CDR3 loop spans 15 amino acids. CDR1 MDHEN and CDR2 SYDVKM come from the germline V gene. Trimming cost V 3 bases and J 3 bases; bases outside gene matches: 8. Generated by immunoSEQ multiplex PCR, the TCRdb table keeps only in-frame clones and is missing some. This sample has roughly 170,000 clones, with approximately 84% found just once. The receptor comes from a human donor with chronic lymphocytic leukemia. V is TRBV28 and J is TRBJ2-7, with 7 positions matching TRBD2. Here the sequenced sample was PBMCs, taken after 24 months of ibrutinib treatment. CDR3 residues: CASSFYGSGNYEQYF. As DNA, the CDR3 is TGTGCCAGCAGTTTCTATGGGAGCGGGAACTACGAGCAGTACTTC.